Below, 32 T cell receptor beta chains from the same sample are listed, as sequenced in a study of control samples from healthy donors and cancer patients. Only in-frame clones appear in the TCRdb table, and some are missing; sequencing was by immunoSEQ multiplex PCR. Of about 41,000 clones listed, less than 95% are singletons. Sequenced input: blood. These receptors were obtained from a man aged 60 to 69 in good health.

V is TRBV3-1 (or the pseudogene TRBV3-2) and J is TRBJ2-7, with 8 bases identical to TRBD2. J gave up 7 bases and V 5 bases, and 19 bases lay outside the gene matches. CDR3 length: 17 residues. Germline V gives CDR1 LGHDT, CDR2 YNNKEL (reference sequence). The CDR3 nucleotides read TGTGCCAGCAGCAGCGGAGCGGGAGCCCCGGTAGTGGGAGAGCAGTACTTC. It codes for CASSSGAGAPVVGEQYF.

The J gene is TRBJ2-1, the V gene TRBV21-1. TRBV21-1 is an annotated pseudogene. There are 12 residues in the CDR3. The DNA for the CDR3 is TGTGCCAGCAGCTCACGTGCATCCGAGCAGTTCTTC. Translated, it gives CASSSRASEQFF.

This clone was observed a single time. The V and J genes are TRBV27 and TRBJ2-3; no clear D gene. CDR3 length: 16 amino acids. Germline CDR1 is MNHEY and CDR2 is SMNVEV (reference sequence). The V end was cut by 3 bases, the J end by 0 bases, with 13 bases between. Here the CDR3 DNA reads TGTGCCAGCAGTTTCCGTCGGTTCGCTAGCACAGATACGCAGTATTTT. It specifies CASSFRRFASTDTQYF.

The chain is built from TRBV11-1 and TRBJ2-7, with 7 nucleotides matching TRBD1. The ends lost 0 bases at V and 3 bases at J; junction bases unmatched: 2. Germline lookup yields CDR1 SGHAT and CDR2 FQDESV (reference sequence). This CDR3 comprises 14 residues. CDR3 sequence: CASSLAGGNYEQYF. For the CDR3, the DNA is TGTGCCAGCAGCTTAGCAGGGGGCAACTACGAGCAGTACTTC.

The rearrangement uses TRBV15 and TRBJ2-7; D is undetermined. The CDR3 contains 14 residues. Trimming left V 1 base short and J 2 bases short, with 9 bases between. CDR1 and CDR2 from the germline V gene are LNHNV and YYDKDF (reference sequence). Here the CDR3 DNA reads TGTGCCACCAGCAGAGTAGGCAGTACCTACGAGCAGTACTTC. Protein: CATSRVGSTYEQYF. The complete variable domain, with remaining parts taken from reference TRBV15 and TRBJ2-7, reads DAMVIQNPRYQVTQFGKPVTLSCSQTLNHNVMYWYQQKSSQAPKLLFHYYDKDFNNEADTPDNFQSRRPNTSFCFLDIRSPGLGDTAMYLCATSRVGSTYEQYFGPGTRLTVT.

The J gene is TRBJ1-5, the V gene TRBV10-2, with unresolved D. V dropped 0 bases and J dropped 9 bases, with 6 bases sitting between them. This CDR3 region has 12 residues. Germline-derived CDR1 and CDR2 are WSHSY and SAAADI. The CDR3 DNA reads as TGCGCCAGCAGTGAGTCCAGGCCGCCCCAGCATTTT. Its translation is CASSESRPPQHF.

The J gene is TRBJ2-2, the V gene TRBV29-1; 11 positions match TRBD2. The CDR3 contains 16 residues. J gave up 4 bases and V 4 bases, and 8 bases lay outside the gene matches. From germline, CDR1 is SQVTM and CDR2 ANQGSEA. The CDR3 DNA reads TGCAGCGTTGTTGGAGATGGGACTAGCGGCACCGGGGAGCTGTTTTTT. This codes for CSVVGDGTSGTGELFF.

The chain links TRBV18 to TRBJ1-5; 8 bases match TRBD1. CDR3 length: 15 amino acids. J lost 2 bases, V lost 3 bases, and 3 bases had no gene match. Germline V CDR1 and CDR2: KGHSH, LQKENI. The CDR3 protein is CASSPNRGGNQPQHF. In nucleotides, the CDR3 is TGTGCCAGCTCACCCAACAGGGGGGGCAATCAGCCCCAGCATTTT. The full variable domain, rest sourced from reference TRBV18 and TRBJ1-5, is NAGVMQNPRHLVRRRGQEARLRCSPMKGHSHVYWYRQLPEEGLKFMVYLQKENIIDESGMPKERFSAEFPKEGPSILRIQQVVRGDSAAYFCASSPNRGGNQPQHFGDGTRLSIL.

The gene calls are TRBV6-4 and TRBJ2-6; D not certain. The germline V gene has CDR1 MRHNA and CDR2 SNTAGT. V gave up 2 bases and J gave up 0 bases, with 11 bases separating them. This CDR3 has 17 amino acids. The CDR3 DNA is TGTGCCAGCAGTGACAAAATTTGGGGCTCTGGGGCCAACGTCCTGACTTTC. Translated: CASSDKIWGSGANVLTF.

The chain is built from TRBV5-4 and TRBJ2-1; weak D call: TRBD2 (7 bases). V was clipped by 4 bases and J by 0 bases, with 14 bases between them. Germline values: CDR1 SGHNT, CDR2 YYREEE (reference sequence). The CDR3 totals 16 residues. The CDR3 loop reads CASSRGAGNSYNEQFF. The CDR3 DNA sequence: TGTGCCAGCAGCCGGGGGGCGGGGAACTCCTACAATGAGCAGTTCTTC. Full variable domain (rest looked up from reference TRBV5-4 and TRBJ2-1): ETGVTQSPTHLIKTRGQQVTLRCSSQSGHNTVSWYQQALGQGPQFIFQYYREEENGRGNFPPRFSGLQFPNYSSELNVNALELDDSALYLCASSRGAGNSYNEQFFGPGTRLTVL.

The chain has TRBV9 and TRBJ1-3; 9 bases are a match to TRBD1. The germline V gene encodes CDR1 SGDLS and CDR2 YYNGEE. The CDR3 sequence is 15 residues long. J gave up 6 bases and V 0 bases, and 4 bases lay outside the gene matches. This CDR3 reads CASSVARTGENTIYF. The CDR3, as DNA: TGTGCCAGCAGCGTAGCGAGGACAGGGGAAAACACCATATATTTT.

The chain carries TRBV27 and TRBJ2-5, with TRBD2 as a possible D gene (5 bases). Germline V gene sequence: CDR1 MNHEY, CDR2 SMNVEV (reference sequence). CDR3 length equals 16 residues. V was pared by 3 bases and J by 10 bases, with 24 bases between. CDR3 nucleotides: TGTGCCAGCAGTTTCATCCGGGGAGTCACCCGGGGAGACCAGTACTTC. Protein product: CASSFIRGVTRGDQYF.

The CDR3, as DNA: TGTGCCAGCAGTGTCCAACTTAGGGATACGCAGTATTTT. Protein sequence: CASSVQLRDTQYF. The chain combines TRBV28 with TRBJ2-3, with D uncertain. The germline V gene encodes CDR1 MDHEN and CDR2 SYDVKM. The CDR3 spans 13 residues. The V and J ends lost 5 bases and 6 bases respectively, with 12 bases between them.

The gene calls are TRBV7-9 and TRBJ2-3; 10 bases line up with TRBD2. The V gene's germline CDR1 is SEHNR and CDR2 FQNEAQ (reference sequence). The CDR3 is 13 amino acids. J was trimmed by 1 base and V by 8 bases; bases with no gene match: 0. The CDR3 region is CASGTSGTDTQYF. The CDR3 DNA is TGTGCCAGCGGGACTAGCGGCACAGATACGCAGTATTTT.

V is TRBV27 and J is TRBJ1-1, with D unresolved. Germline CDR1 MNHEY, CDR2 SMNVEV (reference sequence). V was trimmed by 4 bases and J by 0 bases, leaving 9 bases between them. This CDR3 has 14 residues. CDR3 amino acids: CASSSGRMNTEAFF. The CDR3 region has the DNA TGTGCCAGCAGTTCAGGTCGGATGAACACTGAAGCTTTCTTT.

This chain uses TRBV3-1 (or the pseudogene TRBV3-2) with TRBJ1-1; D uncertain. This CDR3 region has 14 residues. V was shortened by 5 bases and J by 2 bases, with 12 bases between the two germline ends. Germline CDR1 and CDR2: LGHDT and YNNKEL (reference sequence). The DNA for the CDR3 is TGTGCCAGCAGCAGTAGGGCGGAAAACACTGAAGCTTTCTTT. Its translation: CASSSRAENTEAFF.

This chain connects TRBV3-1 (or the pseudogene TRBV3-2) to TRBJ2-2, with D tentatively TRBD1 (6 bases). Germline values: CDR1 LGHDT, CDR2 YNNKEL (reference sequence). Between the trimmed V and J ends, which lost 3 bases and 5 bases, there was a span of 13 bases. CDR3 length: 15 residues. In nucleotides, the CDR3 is TGTGCCAGCAGCCATCAAGACAGGAGGACCGGGGAGCTGTTTTTT. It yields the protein CASSHQDRRTGELFF.

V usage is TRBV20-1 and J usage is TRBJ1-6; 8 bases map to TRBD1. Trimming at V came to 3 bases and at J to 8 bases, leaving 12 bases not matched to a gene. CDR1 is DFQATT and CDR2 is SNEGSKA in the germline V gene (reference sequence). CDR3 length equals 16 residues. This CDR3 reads CSASSGIDRGHSPLHF. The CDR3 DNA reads TGCAGTGCTAGTTCGGGGATAGACAGGGGCCATTCACCCCTCCACTTT.

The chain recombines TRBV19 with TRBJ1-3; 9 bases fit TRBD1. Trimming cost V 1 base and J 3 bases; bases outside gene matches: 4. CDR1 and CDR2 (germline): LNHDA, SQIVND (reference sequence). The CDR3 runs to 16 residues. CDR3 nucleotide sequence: TGTGCCAGTAGTATAGCACAGGGGGCTTATGGAAACACCATATATTTT. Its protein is CASSIAQGAYGNTIYF. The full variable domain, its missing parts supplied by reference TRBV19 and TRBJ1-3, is DGGITQSPKYLFRKEGQNVTLSCEQNLNHDAMYWYRQDPGQGLRLIYYSQIVNDFQKGDIAEGYSVSREKKESFPLTVTSAQKNPTAFYLCASSIAQGAYGNTIYFGEGSWLTVV.

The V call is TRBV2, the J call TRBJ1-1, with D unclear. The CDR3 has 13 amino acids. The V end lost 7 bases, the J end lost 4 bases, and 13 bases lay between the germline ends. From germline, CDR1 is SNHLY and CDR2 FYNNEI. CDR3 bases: TGTGCCAGCACAACCCAAATGGGCACTGAAGCTTTCTTT. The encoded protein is CASTTQMGTEAFF.

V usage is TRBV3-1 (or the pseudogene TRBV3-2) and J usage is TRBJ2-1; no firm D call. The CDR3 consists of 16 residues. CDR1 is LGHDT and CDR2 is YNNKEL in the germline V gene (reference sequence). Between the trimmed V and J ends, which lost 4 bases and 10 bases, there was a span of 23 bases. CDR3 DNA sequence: TGTGCCAGCAGCCCGCCTCGGGTAGTTACCCTTAAGGAGCAGTTCTTC. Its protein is CASSPPRVVTLKEQFF.

The CDR3 bases are TGTGCCAGCAGCCAAGGGTCCCCCAAGGAAGCTTTCTTT. The encoded protein is CASSQGSPKEAFF. The chain employs TRBV3-1 (or the pseudogene TRBV3-2) and TRBJ1-1; D unclear. The germline gives CDR1 LGHDT, CDR2 YNNKEL (reference sequence). V was trimmed by 1 base and J by 8 bases, leaving 11 bases between them. This CDR3 contains 13 residues.

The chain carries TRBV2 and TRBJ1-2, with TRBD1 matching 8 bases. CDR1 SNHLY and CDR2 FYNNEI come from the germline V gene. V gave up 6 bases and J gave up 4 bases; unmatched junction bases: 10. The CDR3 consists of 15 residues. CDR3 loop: CASSPDRGASYGYTF. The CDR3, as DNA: TGTGCCAGCAGCCCAGACAGGGGCGCCAGCTATGGCTACACCTTC.

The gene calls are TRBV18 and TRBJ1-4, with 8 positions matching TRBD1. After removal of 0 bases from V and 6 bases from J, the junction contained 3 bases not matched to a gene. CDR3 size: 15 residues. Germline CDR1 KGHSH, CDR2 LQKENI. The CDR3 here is CASSPPQGAYEKLFF. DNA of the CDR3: TGTGCCAGCTCACCACCGCAGGGGGCGTATGAAAAACTGTTTTTT.

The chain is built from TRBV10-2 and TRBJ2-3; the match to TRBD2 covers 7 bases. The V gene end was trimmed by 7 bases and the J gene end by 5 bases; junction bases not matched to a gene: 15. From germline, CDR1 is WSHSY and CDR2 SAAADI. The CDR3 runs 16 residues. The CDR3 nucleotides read TGCGCCAGCACCGAGAAGGGGCGCGGGAGAGGAGATACGCAGTATTTT. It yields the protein CASTEKGRGRGDTQYF.

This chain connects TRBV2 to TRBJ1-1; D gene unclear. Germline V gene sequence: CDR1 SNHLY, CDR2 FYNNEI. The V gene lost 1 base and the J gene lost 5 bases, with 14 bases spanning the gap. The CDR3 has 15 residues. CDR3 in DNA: TGTGCCAGCAGTGAAGTTGTGGGCCCGCTAACTGAAGCTTTCTTT. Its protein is CASSEVVGPLTEAFF.

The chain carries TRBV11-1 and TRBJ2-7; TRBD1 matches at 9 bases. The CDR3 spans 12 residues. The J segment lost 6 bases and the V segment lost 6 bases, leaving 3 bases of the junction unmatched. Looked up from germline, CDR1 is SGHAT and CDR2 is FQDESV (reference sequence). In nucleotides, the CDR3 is TGTGCCAGCAGATCGGACAGGGGCGAGCAGTACTTC. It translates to CASRSDRGEQYF.

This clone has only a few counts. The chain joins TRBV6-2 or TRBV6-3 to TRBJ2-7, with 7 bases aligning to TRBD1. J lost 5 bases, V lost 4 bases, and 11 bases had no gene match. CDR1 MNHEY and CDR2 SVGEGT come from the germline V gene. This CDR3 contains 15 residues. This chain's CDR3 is CASSSTSTGIHEQYF. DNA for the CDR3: TGTGCCAGCAGTTCCACTTCGACAGGGATCCACGAGCAGTACTTC.

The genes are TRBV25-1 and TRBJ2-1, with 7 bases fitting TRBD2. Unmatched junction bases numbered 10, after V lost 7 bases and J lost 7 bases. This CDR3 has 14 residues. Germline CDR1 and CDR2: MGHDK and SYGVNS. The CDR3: CASNLCGRPNEQFF. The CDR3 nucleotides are TGTGCCAGCAATCTCTGCGGGAGACCAAATGAGCAGTTCTTC.

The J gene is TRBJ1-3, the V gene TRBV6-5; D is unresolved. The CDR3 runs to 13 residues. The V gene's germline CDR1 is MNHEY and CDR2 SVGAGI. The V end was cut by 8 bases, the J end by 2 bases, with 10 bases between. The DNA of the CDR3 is TGTGCCAGCGGTCCCGTCCCTGGAAACACCATATATTTT. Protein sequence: CASGPVPGNTIYF.

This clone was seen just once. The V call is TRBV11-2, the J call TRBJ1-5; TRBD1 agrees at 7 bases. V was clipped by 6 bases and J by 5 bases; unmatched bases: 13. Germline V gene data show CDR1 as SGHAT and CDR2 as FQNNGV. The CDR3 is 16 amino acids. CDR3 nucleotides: TGTGCCAGCAGGACATCTAGGGGGCGCTTGGATCAGCCCCAGCATTTT. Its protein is CASRTSRGRLDQPQHF.

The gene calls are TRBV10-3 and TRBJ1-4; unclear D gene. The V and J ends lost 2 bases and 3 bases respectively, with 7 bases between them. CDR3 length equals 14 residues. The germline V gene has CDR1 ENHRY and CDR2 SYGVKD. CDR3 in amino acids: CAISEGSANEKLFF. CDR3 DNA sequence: TGTGCCATCAGTGAGGGTTCGGCTAATGAAAAACTGTTTTTT.